Each of the 15 T cell receptor beta chains below was sequenced from the same sample in a study of beta chain features in type 1 diabetes. Study observations and caveats: Within each of all four CD4+ subsets, Type 1 diabetes patients had TCRB CDR3s that were moderately but significantly shorter.

cDNA synthesis used the whole RNA isolate, giving expressed TCRB sequences. The repertoire was sequenced with immunoSEQ multiplex PCR; TCRdb's copy has only in-frame clones and lacks some. The sample contains about 160,000 clones, 6.5% to 10% of which appear only once. No antigen is known for these receptors. Sequenced sample: central memory CD4+ T cells from blood. The receptors were sampled from a woman in her late teens or twenties with type 1 diabetes.

The CDR3 coding sequence is TGTGCCAGCGGGCTATCGGGGGGCTACACCTTC. Translating gives CASGLSGGYTF. The gene calls are TRBV11-2 and TRBJ1-2; D is uncertain. In germline, CDR1 is SGHAT, CDR2 FQNNGV. The CDR3 is 11 amino acids. V was trimmed by 8 bases and J by 8 bases, leaving 12 bases between them.

The chain links TRBV7-6 to TRBJ2-7; 7 nucleotides match TRBD2. Germline V gene lookup returns CDR1 SGHVS and CDR2 FNYEAQ. This CDR3 spans 15 amino acids. J lost 4 bases, V lost 5 bases, and 11 bases had no gene match. This CDR3 reads CASSREAVGGYEQYF. For the CDR3, the DNA is TGTGCCAGCAGCCGGGAGGCAGTTGGGGGATACGAGCAGTACTTC.

The sample holds a few counts of this clone. The J gene is TRBJ1-2, the V gene TRBV4-2; 12 positions match TRBD1. The CDR3 runs 15 residues. CDR1 and CDR2 from the germline V gene are LGHNA and YNFKEQ. J lost 4 bases, V lost 4 bases, and 4 bases had no gene match. CDR3 sequence (DNA): TGTGCCAGCAGCCTAGGGACAGGGGGCGTCTATGGCTACACCTTC. It yields the protein CASSLGTGGVYGYTF.

The chain combines TRBV15 with TRBJ2-7; TRBD2 might be the D (5 bases). The germline CDR1 and CDR2 sequences are LNHNV and YYDKDF (reference sequence). This CDR3 is built from 15 residues. V lost 1 base and J 2 bases, leaving 12 bases between the germline ends. This CDR3 reads CATSRAKGETYEQYF. The DNA of the CDR3 is TGTGCCACCAGCAGAGCAAAGGGAGAGACCTACGAGCAGTACTTC.

This clone was seen more than once but under ten times. The junction does not match germline at one end; this may be a read error. CDR3 DNA sequence: TGTGCCAGCAGCAAAGACAGGAACACTGAAGCTTTCTTT. Protein: CASSKDRNTEAFF. The chain combines TRBV14 with TRBJ1-1, with a weak D call TRBD1 (5 bases). This CDR3 contains 13 residues. CDR1 is SGHDN, CDR2 FVKESK, per germline. Full variable domain (remainder filled in from reference TRBV14 and TRBJ1-1): EAGVTQFPSHSVIEKGQTVTLRCDPISGHDNLYWYRRVMGKEIKFLLHFVKESKQDESGMPNNRFLAERTGGTYSTLKVQPAELEDSGVYFCASSKDRNTEAFFGQGTRLTVV.

The chain combines TRBV5-1 with TRBJ2-1; 7 bases line up with TRBD2. J lost 7 bases, V lost 4 bases, and 5 bases had no gene match. The CDR3 runs 13 residues. Germline V gene sequence: CDR1 SGHRS, CDR2 YFSETQ. The CDR3 reads CASSMGEGNEQFF. The CDR3 DNA is TGCGCCAGCAGCATGGGGGAGGGGAATGAGCAGTTCTTC.

The chain employs TRBV7-9 and TRBJ2-1; 8 bases match TRBD2. Germline trimming cut 4 bases from V and 6 bases from J; bases unmatched to any gene: 2. The CDR3 runs to 13 residues. Germline lookup yields CDR1 SEHNR and CDR2 FQNEAQ (reference sequence). The CDR3 DNA follows: TGTGCCAGCAGCTACGGGACTAGCAATGAGCAGTTCTTC. It codes for CASSYGTSNEQFF.

This clone was recorded at least ten times. The chain is built from TRBV25-1 and TRBJ1-5; no clear D. CDR1 and CDR2 (germline): MGHDK, SYGVNS. V gave up 6 bases and J gave up 0 bases, with 6 bases separating them. The CDR3 has 13 residues. The CDR3 nucleotides are TGTGCCAGCAGCGGGGATAGCAATCAGCCCCAGCATTTT. It specifies CASSGDSNQPQHF. Based on the CDR3 plus reference TRBV25-1 and TRBJ1-5, the full variable domain is EADIYQTPRYLVIGTGKKITLECSQTMGHDKMYWYQQDPGMELHLIHYSYGVNSTEKGDLSSESTVSRIRTEHFPLTLESARPSHTSQYLCASSGDSNQPQHFGDGTRLSIL.

This clone has more than one count but fewer than ten. This rearrangement joins TRBV2 to TRBJ1-1; D is unclear. Trimming cost V 3 bases and J 3 bases, with 14 bases left between them. In germline, CDR1 is SNHLY, CDR2 FYNNEI. The CDR3 runs to 15 residues. Here the CDR3 DNA reads TGTGCCAGCAGTGATACGGGAGGGTCGTACACTGAAGCTTTCTTT. Amino acid sequence: CASSDTGGSYTEAFF.

The chain joins TRBV5-4 to TRBJ2-7; 8 nucleotides line up with TRBD2. The CDR3 contains 15 residues. Germline lookup yields CDR1 SGHNT and CDR2 YYREEE (reference sequence). Trimming at V came to 4 bases and at J to 3 bases, leaving 9 bases not matched to a gene. The CDR3 region is CASSPGASGSYEQYF. In nucleotides, the CDR3 is TGTGCCAGCAGCCCTGGCGCGAGCGGGAGCTACGAGCAGTACTTC. Complete variable domain (other parts from reference TRBV5-4 and TRBJ2-7): ETGVTQSPTHLIKTRGQQVTLRCSSQSGHNTVSWYQQALGQGPQFIFQYYREEENGRGNFPPRFSGLQFPNYSSELNVNALELDDSALYLCASSPGASGSYEQYFGPGTRLTVT.

This clone turned up a few times. The chain employs TRBV10-3 and TRBJ1-5, with D unresolved. There are 18 residues in the CDR3. The germline V and J ends were trimmed by 2 bases and 3 bases, with 20 bases remaining between them. CDR1 ENHRY and CDR2 SYGVKD come from the germline V gene. The CDR3 bases are TGTGCCATCAGTGAGACTCCTCCGGGAATGGGGAACAATCAGCCCCAGCATTTT. Protein product: CAISETPPGMGNNQPQHF.

The rearrangement uses TRBV7-2 and TRBJ1-2; D perhaps matches TRBD1 (5 bases). The V end lost 1 base, the J end lost 7 bases, and 10 bases lay between the germline ends. The germline CDR1 and CDR2 sequences are SGHTA and FQGNSA. The CDR3 totals 13 residues. The CDR3 nucleotides are TGTGCCAGCAGCTTAGGGCAGGGTAGTGGCTACACCTTC. This gives the protein CASSLGQGSGYTF.

The chain carries TRBV4-1 and TRBJ1-2, with D maybe TRBD1 (5 bases). This CDR3 comprises 14 residues. V was trimmed by 2 bases and J by 5 bases, leaving 12 bases between them. From germline, CDR1 is MGHRA and CDR2 YSYEKL. The CDR3: CASSQQTADYGYTF. CDR3 DNA: TGCGCCAGCAGCCAACAGACAGCCGATTATGGCTACACCTTC.

The chain employs TRBV6-1 and TRBJ2-7; D is uncertain. The CDR3 extends over 15 amino acids. The V gene lost 2 bases and the J gene lost 0 bases, with 11 bases spanning the gap. Germline assignment: CDR1 MNHNS and CDR2 SASEGT. CDR3 residues: CASSESTHSSYEQYF. The CDR3 nucleotides are TGTGCCAGCAGTGAATCGACACATAGCTCCTACGAGCAGTACTTC.

The chain links TRBV19 to TRBJ2-4, with a weak D call TRBD1 (6 bases). This CDR3 has 12 residues. V was clipped by 4 bases and J by 8 bases, with 9 bases between them. CDR1 and CDR2 (germline): LNHDA, SQIVND (reference sequence). The CDR3 region has the DNA TGTGCCAGTAGTACCCAGGGGTACATTCAGTACTTC. Translation gives CASSTQGYIQYF.